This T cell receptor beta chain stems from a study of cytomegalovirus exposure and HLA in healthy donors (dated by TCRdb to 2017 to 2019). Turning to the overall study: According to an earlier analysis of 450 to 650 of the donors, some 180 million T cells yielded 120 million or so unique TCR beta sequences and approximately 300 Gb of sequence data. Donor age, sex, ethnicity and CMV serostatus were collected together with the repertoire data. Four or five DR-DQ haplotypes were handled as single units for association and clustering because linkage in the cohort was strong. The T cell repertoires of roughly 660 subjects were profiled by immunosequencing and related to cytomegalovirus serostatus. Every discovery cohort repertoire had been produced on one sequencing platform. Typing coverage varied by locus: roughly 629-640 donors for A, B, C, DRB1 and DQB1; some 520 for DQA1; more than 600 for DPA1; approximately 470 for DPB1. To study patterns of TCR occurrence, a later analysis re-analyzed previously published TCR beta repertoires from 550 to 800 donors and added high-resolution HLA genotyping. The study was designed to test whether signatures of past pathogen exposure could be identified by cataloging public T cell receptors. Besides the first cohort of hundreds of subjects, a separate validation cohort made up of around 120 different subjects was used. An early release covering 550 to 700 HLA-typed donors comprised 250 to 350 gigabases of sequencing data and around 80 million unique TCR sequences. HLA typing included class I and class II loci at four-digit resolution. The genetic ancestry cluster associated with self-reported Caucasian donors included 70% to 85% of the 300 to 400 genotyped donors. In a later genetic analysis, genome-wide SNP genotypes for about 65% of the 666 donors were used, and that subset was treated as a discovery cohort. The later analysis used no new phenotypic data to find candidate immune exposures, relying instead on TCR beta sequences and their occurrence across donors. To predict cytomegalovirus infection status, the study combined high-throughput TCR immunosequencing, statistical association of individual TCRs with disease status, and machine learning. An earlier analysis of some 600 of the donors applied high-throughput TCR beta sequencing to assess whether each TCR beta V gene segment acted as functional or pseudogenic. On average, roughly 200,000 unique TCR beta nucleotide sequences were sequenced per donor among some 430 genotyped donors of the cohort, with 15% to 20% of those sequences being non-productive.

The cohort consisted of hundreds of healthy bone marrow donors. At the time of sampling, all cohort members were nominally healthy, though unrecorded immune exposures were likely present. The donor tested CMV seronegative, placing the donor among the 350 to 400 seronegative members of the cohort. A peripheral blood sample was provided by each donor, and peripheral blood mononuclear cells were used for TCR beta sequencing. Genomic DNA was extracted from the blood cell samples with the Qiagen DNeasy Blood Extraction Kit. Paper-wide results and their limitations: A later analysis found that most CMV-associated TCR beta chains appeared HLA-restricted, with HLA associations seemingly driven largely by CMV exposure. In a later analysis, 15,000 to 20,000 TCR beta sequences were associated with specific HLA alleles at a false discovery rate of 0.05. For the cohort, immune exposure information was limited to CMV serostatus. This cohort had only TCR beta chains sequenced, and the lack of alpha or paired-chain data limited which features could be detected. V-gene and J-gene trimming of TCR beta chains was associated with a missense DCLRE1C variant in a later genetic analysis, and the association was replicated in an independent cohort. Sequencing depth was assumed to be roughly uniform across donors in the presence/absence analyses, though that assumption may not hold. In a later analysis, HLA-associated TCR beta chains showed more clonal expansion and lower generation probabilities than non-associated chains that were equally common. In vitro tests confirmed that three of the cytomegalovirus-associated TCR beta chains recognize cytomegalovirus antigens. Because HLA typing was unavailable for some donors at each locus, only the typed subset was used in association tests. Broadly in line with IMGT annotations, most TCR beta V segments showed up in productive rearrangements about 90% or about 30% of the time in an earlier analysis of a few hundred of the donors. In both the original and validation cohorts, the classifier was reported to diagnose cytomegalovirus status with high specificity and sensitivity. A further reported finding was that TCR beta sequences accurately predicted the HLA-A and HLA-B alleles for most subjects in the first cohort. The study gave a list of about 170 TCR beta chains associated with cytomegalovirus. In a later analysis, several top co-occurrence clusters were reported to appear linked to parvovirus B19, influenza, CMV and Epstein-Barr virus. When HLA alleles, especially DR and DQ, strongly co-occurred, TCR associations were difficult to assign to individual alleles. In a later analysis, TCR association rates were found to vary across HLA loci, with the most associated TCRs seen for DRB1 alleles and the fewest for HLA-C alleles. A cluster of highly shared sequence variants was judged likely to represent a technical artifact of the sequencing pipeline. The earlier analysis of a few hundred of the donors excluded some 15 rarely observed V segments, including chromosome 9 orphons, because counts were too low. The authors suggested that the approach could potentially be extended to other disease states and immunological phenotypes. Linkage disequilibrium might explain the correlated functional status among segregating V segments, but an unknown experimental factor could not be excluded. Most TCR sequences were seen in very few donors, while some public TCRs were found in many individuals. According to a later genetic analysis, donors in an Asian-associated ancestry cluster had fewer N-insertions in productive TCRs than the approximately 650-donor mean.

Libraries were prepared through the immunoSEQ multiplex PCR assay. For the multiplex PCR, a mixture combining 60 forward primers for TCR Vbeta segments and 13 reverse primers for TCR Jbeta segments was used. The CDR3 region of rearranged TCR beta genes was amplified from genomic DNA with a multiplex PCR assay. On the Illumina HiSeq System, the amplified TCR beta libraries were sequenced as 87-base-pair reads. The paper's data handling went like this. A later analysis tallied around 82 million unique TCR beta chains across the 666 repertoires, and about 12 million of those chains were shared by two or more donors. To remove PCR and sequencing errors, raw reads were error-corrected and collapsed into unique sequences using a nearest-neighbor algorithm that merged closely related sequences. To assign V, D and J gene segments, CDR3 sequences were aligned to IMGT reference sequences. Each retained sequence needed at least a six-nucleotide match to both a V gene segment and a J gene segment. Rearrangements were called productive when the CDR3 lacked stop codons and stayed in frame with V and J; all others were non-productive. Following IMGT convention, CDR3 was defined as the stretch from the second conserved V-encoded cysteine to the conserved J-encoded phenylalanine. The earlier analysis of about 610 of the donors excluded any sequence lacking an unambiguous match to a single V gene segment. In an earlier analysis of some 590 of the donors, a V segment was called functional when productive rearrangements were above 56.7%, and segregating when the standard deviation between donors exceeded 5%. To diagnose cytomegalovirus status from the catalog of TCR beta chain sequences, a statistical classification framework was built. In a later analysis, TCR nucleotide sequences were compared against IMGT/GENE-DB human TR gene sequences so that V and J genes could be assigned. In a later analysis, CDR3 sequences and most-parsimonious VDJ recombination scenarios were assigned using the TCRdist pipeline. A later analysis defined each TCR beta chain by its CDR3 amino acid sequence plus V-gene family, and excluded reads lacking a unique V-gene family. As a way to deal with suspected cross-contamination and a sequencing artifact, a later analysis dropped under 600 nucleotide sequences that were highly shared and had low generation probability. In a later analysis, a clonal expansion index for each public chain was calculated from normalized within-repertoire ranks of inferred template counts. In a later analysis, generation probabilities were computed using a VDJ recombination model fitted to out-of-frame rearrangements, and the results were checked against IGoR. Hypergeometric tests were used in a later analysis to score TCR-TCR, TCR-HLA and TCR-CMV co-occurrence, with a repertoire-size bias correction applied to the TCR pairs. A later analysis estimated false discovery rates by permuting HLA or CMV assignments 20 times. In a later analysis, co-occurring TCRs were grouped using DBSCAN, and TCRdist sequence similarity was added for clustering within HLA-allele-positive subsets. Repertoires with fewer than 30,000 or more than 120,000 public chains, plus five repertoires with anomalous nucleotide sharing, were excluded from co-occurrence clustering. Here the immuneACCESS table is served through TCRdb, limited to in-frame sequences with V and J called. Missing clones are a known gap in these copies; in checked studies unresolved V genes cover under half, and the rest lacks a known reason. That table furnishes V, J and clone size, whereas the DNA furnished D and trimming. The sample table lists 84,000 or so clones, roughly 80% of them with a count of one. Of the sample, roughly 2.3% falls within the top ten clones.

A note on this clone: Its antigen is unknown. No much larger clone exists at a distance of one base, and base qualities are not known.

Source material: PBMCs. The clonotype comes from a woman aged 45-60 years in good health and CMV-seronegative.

The CDR3: CASSWDRVVRTF. The DNA is as follows: TGCGCCAGCAGCTGGGACAGGGTGGTTCGCACCTTC. Here the chain combines TRBV5-1 and TRBJ1-2; 9 of the junction bases match TRBD1. Including cysteine and phenylalanine, the CDR3 has 12 amino acids. Of all the DNA, just the CDR3 is kept, 36 bases in frame from base 1. CDR1 and CDR2 are drawn from the germline V gene: SGHRS, YFSETQ. Germline trimming: 3 bases from V, 13 bases from J; junction bases outside gene matches: 7.